This passage covers 27 T cell receptor beta chains from one sample sequenced in a study of cytomegalovirus exposure and HLA in healthy donors. The PCR had 60 Vbeta and 13 Jbeta primers. The assay was immunoSEQ multiplex PCR, and TCRdb's table has in-frame clones only and misses some. The repertoire holds around 180,000 clones, with around 80% as singletons. The sample was PBMCs. The receptors originated from a woman aged 40 to 50 in good health and CMV-seronegative.

The chain combines TRBV5-1 with TRBJ2-7; 7 bases match TRBD1. The junction had 5 bases not matched to a gene; V was cut back by 1 base and J by 4 bases. The CDR3 sequence is 14 residues long. From germline, CDR1 is SGHRS and CDR2 YFSETQ. The CDR3 loop is CASSLTGVRYEQYF. The CDR3 region has the DNA TGCGCCAGCAGCTTGACAGGGGTAAGGTACGAGCAGTACTTC.

The J gene is TRBJ1-2, the V gene TRBV7-9; D uncertain. V lost 1 base to trimming and J lost 0 bases, with 6 bases between them. Germline CDR1 and CDR2: SEHNR and FQNEAQ (reference sequence). The CDR3 extends over 14 amino acids. The DNA of the CDR3 is TGTGCCAGCAGCTTAGAAGCACCTAACTATGGCTACACCTTC. Protein sequence: CASSLEAPNYGYTF.

The chain joins TRBV2 to TRBJ2-5, with D maybe TRBD1 (6 bases). The end of the DNA is better explained by TRBJ2-7, so the J call may be wrong. The CDR3 contains 14 residues. Germline CDR1 and CDR2: SNHLY and FYNNEI. DNA for the CDR3: TGTGCCAGCCGTGGGACATTCCTCAACTACGAGCAGTACTTC. It translates to CASRGTFLNYEQYF.

This clone was detected once. The V and J genes are TRBV4-3 and TRBJ2-1; 7 bases align to TRBD2. Trimming at V came to 3 bases and at J to 7 bases, leaving 9 bases not matched to a gene. This CDR3 is 15 amino acids long. CDR1 and CDR2 from the germline V gene are LGHNA and YSLEER. In nucleotides, the CDR3 is TGCGCCAGCAGCCAGGGAGGGGCAGGAAGGAATGAGCAGTTCTTC. Translating gives CASSQGGAGRNEQFF.

The gene calls are TRBV10-3 and TRBJ1-1; 8 positions match TRBD1. This CDR3 region has 14 residues. CDR1 is ENHRY, CDR2 SYGVKD, per germline. J gave up 4 bases and V 6 bases, and 7 bases lay outside the gene matches. CDR3 sequence (DNA): TGTGCCATCAGCCCAGGGGGCGACGGCACTGAAGCTTTCTTT. Translating it yields CAISPGGDGTEAFF.

V and J are TRBV6-1 and TRBJ2-7, with D possibly TRBD2 on 7 matching bases. V shed 8 bases and J shed 3 bases, with 20 bases lying between them. The germline gives CDR1 MNHNS, CDR2 SASEGT. The CDR3 has 15 residues. CDR3 nucleotide sequence: TGTGCCAGCTTAGAAGGGCGGGGGCCGCACTACGAGCAGTACTTC. It specifies CASLEGRGPHYEQYF.

The chain combines TRBV4-1 with TRBJ2-7, with 10 bases lining up with TRBD1. This CDR3 spans 15 amino acids. V was pared by 4 bases and J by 3 bases, with 6 bases of the junction left unmatched. The V gene's germline CDR1 is MGHRA and CDR2 YSYEKL. The CDR3 sequence is CASSPKTGGGYEQYF. CDR3 sequence (DNA): TGCGCCAGCAGCCCGAAGACAGGGGGCGGCTACGAGCAGTACTTC.

This clone was seen more than once but under ten times. The chain combines TRBV11-2 with TRBJ1-5; D ambiguous. Germline lookup yields CDR1 SGHAT and CDR2 FQNNGV. V shed 5 bases and J shed 9 bases, with 14 bases lying between them. The CDR3 is 13 residues long. The chain's CDR3 is CASSPYPTGPQHF. CDR3 bases: TGTGCCAGCAGCCCGTACCCCACCGGGCCCCAGCATTTT.

CDR3 sequence: CASSPSAGRTDTQYF. The DNA of the CDR3 is TGTGCCAGCAGCCCTTCAGCGGGACGCACAGATACGCAGTATTTT. This chain links TRBV5-6 with TRBJ2-3, with TRBD2 matching 7 bases. Germline V gene data show CDR1 as SGHDT and CDR2 as YYEEEE. This CDR3 has 15 residues. The V gene end was trimmed by 4 bases and the J gene end by 1 base; junction bases not matched to a gene: 6. Based on the CDR3 plus reference TRBV5-6 and TRBJ2-3, the full variable domain is DAGVTQSPTHLIKTRGQQVTLRCSPKSGHDTVSWYQQALGQGPQFIFQYYEEEERQRGNFPDRFSGHQFPNYSSELNVNALLLGDSALYLCASSPSAGRTDTQYFGPGTRLTVL.

The V gene is TRBV19, the J gene TRBJ2-7; 12 bases match TRBD2. CDR3 length equals 14 residues. Germline CDR1 reads LNHDA; CDR2 reads SQIVND (reference sequence). V lost 5 bases and J lost 6; bases outside the gene matches: 5. CDR3: CASSVLAGGGEQYF. The CDR3 DNA follows: TGTGCCAGTAGTGTACTAGCGGGAGGAGGCGAGCAGTACTTC.

The chain uses TRBV5-1 and TRBJ1-4; D not resolved. The CDR3 loop spans 15 amino acids. The germline gives CDR1 SGHRS, CDR2 YFSETQ. Trimming shortened V by 3 bases and J by 0 bases, and 9 bases separated the two germline ends. In nucleotides, the CDR3 is TGCGCCAGCAGCTCAATGGCGGCAACTAATGAAAAACTGTTTTTT. It encodes CASSSMAATNEKLFF.

This clone was detected a few times. The chain carries TRBV6-4 and TRBJ2-6; 10 nucleotides align to TRBD1. This CDR3 is built from 20 residues. Germline-derived CDR1 and CDR2 are MRHNA and SNTAGT. The V and J ends lost 5 bases and 1 base, in that order; junction bases with no gene match: 14. For the CDR3, the DNA is TGTGCCAGCAGTCCTAGAGACCCGGGACAGGGGAATTCTGGGGCCAACGTCCTGACTTTC. The encoded protein is CASSPRDPGQGNSGANVLTF.

The chain combines TRBV30 with TRBJ2-7; 8 bases agree with TRBD2. The CDR3 sequence is 13 residues long. Germline lookup yields CDR1 GTSNPN and CDR2 SVGIG (reference sequence). V lost 4 bases to trimming and J lost 5 bases; unmatched junction nucleotides: 7. The CDR3, as DNA: TGTGCCTGGAAGTCGGGACTAGTGAACGAGCAGTACTTC. Translated, it gives CAWKSGLVNEQYF.

This rearrangement joins TRBV6-1 to TRBJ2-1; 12 bases line up with TRBD1. The V segment lost 4 bases and the J segment 1 base; nucleotides outside the gene matches: 11. CDR1 is MNHNS, CDR2 SASEGT, per germline. The CDR3 is made up of 19 amino acids. The CDR3 bases are TGTGCCAGCAGTGGTCCAGGGGACAGGGGGCTCTTATCCTACAATGAGCAGTTCTTC. Its translation: CASSGPGDRGLLSYNEQFF.

This chain uses TRBV30 with TRBJ1-5; D gene uncertain. The CDR3 covers 12 residues. Germline loops: CDR1 GTSNPN, CDR2 SVGIG (reference sequence). Trimming took off 2 bases at V and 5 bases at J, with 7 bases between the two ends. For the CDR3, the DNA is TGTGCCTGGAGTCCTTCTGATCAGCCCCAGCATTTT. This translates into CAWSPSDQPQHF.

The V call is TRBV19, the J call TRBJ1-3; D gene ambiguous. The CDR3 consists of 14 residues. Germline V gives CDR1 LNHDA, CDR2 SQIVND (reference sequence). Trimming stripped 3 bases from V and 0 bases from J, with 6 bases between. The DNA for the CDR3 is TGTGCCAGTAGTATCCCCAGCTCTGGAAACACCATATATTTT. The encoded protein is CASSIPSSGNTIYF.

V and J are TRBV25-1 and TRBJ2-3; the D gene is possibly TRBD2 (6 bases). Germline CDR1 is MGHDK and CDR2 is SYGVNS. The CDR3 totals 13 residues. V gave up 10 bases and J gave up 0 bases, with 11 bases separating them. The CDR3 reads CATSGRSTDTQYF. CDR3 bases: TGTGCCACCTCAGGGAGGAGCACAGATACGCAGTATTTT.

The V gene is TRBV28, the J gene TRBJ2-1; TRBD2 agrees at 7 bases. Trimming took 1 base from V and 4 from J; bases not matched to a gene: 7. The CDR3 runs 16 residues. Looked up from germline, CDR1 is MDHEN and CDR2 is SYDVKM. CDR3 protein: CASSLSASGGYNEQFF. The CDR3 DNA follows: TGTGCCAGCAGTTTATCAGCATCGGGAGGTTACAATGAGCAGTTCTTC.

Concerning this clone: The junction departs from germline at one end; a sequencing error may be responsible. The gene calls are TRBV5-1 and TRBJ1-1; 9 bases match TRBD1. CDR3 size: 17 residues. From germline, CDR1 is SGHRS and CDR2 YFSETQ. The CDR3 loop reads CASSLGDRATINTEAFF. The CDR3 bases are TGCGCCAGCAGCTTGGGGGACAGGGCCACCATTAACACTGAGGCTTTCTTT.

This chain joins TRBV28 and TRBJ2-1, with 9 positions matching TRBD2. The CDR3 consists of 18 residues. The ends lost 3 bases at V and 2 bases at J; junction bases unmatched: 11. Germline V lookup: CDR1 MDHEN, CDR2 SYDVKM. The CDR3 DNA sequence: TGTGCCAGCAGTTTGAGGTTTTGGCGGGAGGGCACCTACAATGAGCAGTTCTTC. This codes for CASSLRFWREGTYNEQFF.

The chain uses TRBV7-9 and TRBJ1-1; 9 positions agree with TRBD1. This CDR3 comprises 17 residues. With 5 bases clipped from V and 0 bases from J, the junction kept 10 bases outside the gene matches. Germline V gene sequence: CDR1 SEHNR, CDR2 FQNEAQ (reference sequence). The CDR3 region is CASSPRDRDQMNTEAFF. As DNA, the CDR3 is TGTGCCAGCAGCCCACGGGACAGGGACCAGATGAACACTGAAGCTTTCTTT.

This sequence joins TRBV7-9 and TRBJ2-1, with D possibly TRBD2 on 6 matching bases. The V and J ends lost 4 bases and 1 base respectively, with 11 bases between them. The CDR3 has 15 amino acids. The V gene's germline CDR1 is SEHNR and CDR2 FQNEAQ (reference sequence). CDR3 DNA sequence: TGTGCCAGCAGCTCTTTCGGGGGTTCCTACAATGAGCAGTTCTTC. It encodes CASSSFGGSYNEQFF.

The J gene is TRBJ1-4, the V gene TRBV7-9; D perhaps matches TRBD1 (6 bases). The CDR3 sequence is 12 residues long. Germline assignment: CDR1 SEHNR and CDR2 FQNEAQ (reference sequence). V shed 5 bases and J shed 5 bases, with 6 bases lying between them. The CDR3 loop reads CASSRGNEKLFF. CDR3 DNA: TGTGCCAGCAGCAGGGGGAATGAAAAACTGTTTTTT.

The CDR3 nucleotides are TGTGCCAGCAGCGACTACCGGGGTTACGAGCAGTACTTC. Translating it yields CASSDYRGYEQYF. The chain couples TRBV2 to TRBJ2-7; D is perhaps TRBD2 (5 bases). Germline V gene data show CDR1 as SNHLY and CDR2 as FYNNEI. This CDR3 is built from 13 residues. V was cut by 6 bases and J by 4 bases, with 13 bases left in between.

The chain links TRBV2 to TRBJ2-5, with a tentative D call TRBD2 (6 bases). The ends were cut back, 8 bases at V and 5 bases at J, with 12 bases in the middle. This CDR3 has 12 residues. The V gene's germline CDR1 is SNHLY and CDR2 FYNNEI. The CDR3 is CASSRRGETQYF. The DNA of the CDR3 is TGTGCCAGCTCCCGCCGGGGGGAGACCCAGTACTTC.

The V and J genes are TRBV5-1 and TRBJ2-5; TRBD2 matches at 11 bases. V shed 3 bases and J 2 bases; nucleotides not matched to a gene: 6. Germline lookup yields CDR1 SGHRS and CDR2 YFSETQ. The CDR3 has 16 residues. CDR3 region: CASSSSSGGYQETQYF. DNA for the CDR3: TGCGCCAGCAGCTCTTCTAGCGGGGGGTATCAAGAGACCCAGTACTTC. The entire variable domain, with the rest obtained from reference TRBV5-1 and TRBJ2-5, is as follows: KAGVTQTPRYLIKTRGQQVTLSCSPISGHRSVSWYQQTPGQGLQFLFEYFSETQRNKGNFPGRFSGRQFSNSRSEMNVSTLELGDSALYLCASSSSSGGYQETQYFGPGTRLLVL.

As to this clone: This sample includes further DNA sequences coding for the same CDR3. The chain employs TRBV11-2 and TRBJ2-7, with D tentatively TRBD2 (5 bases). Germline lookup yields CDR1 SGHAT and CDR2 FQNNGV. With 5 bases removed from V and 7 bases from J, the gap between germline ends came to 18 bases. The CDR3 extends over 14 amino acids. The CDR3 nucleotides read TGTGCCAGCAGCCACGGGGTGAGCCGAGGGGAGCAGTACTTC. Its protein is CASSHGVSRGEQYF.